This TCR beta chain was identified in a study of shared clonotypes between healthy human individuals. Study conclusions and caveats: Lower generation probabilities were found for non-shared clonotypes than for those shared by all four donors.

CDR3 length: 15 residues. V lost 6 bases and J lost 2; bases outside the gene matches: 8. Per the germline V gene, CDR1 is MNHNY and CDR2 is SVGAGI (reference sequence). The donors, all of them Caucasian adults, lived in Nashville, Tennessee. The table came from immunoSEQ multiplex PCR; TCRdb's copy has only in-frame clones and leaves some out. The data hold about 2.4 million clones, with around 90% observed a single time. Comments on this clone: Its antigen is unknown.

The source of this sequence is a man between 18 and 29 years old in good health. The sequenced material came from naive CD4+ T cells sorted from blood. Subset: CD45RA+ positively selected. The rearrangement uses TRBV6-6 and TRBJ2-7, with 9 bases fitting TRBD1. The CDR3 DNA is TGTGCCAGCAGAACACAGGGGGCGTCTGCCTACGAGCAGTACTTC. Its protein is CASRTQGASAYEQYF.